The clone carrying this T cell receptor (beta chain) was detected only once. What it binds is unknown. Alongside a J-beta primer mix, a sample-barcoded 5' primer served in a second PCR lasting roughly 6 to 11 cycles. TCRdb itself ran the 5' RACE reads through MiXCR, one entry per CDR3 protein. This sample has more than 1,400,000 distinct CDR3 sequences, with 35% to 45% found just once. These data originate in a study of blood T cells in healthy people across ages. Overall study findings and caveats: A roughly linear fall in TCR beta diversity per million T cells was seen with increasing age.

CDR3 length: 13 amino acids. V dropped 8 bases and J dropped 7 bases, with 15 bases sitting between them. Germline assignment: CDR1 LNHDA and CDR2 SQIVND (reference sequence). The sample consisted of blood. J is TRBJ1-5 and V is TRBV19; weak D call: TRBD1 (6 bases). This receptor was obtained from a woman younger than 35 in good health. CDR3 region: CASSRDTEQPQHF. CDR3 coding DNA: TGTGCCAGTTCCCGGGACACGGAGCAGCCCCAGCATTTT.